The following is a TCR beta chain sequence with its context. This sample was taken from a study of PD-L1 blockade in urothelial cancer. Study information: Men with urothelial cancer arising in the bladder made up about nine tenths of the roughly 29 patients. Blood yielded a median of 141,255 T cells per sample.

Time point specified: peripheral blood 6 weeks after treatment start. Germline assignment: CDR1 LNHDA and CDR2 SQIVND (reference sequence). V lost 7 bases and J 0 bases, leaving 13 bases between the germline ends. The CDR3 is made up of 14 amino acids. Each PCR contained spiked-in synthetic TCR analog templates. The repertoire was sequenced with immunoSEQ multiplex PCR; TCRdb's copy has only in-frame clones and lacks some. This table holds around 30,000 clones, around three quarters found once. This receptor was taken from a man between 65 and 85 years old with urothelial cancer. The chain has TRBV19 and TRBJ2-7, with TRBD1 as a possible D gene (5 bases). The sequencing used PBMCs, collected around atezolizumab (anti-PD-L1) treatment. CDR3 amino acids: CASTPTANSYEQYF. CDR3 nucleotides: TGTGCCAGTACTCCGACAGCGAACTCCTACGAGCAGTACTTC. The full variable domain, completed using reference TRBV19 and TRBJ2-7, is DGGITQSPKYLFRKEGQNVTLSCEQNLNHDAMYWYRQDPGQGLRLIYYSQIVNDFQKGDIAEGYSVSREKKESFPLTVTSAQKNPTAFYLCASTPTANSYEQYFGPGTRLTVT.